Here is one T cell receptor beta chain with its context. No antigen is known for it. Expressed TCRB transcripts got sequenced, as all isolated RNA was reverse transcribed. Measured with immunoSEQ multiplex PCR; TCRdb has only the in-frame clones, and not every one. Among 150,000 to 200,000 clones listed, 7% to 9% were seen once. There was one heparinised blood draw per donor, averaging roughly 110 mL. Populations isolated by sorting all had purity greater than 95%. The data are from a study of beta chain features in type 1 diabetes. General study results and limits: There was a moderate but significant shortening of TCRB CDR3s in all four CD4+ subsets of Type 1 diabetes patients. More deletions and fewer insertions at VDJ junctions were seen in type 1 diabetes patients. In cDNA sequencing, cells with high TCR expression could be over-represented.

The sequencing sample was made of central memory CD4+ T cells from blood. This clonotype was sampled from a man between 18 and 35 years old with type 1 diabetes.

The chain's CDR3 is CASSRRYNEKLFF. CDR3 DNA: TGTGCCAGCAGCAGGCGTTATAATGAAAAACTGTTTTTT. V usage is TRBV27 and J usage is TRBJ1-4; D unresolved. Germline loops: CDR1 MNHEY, CDR2 SMNVEV (reference sequence). The CDR3 has 13 amino acids. V shed 6 bases and J shed 4 bases, with 9 bases lying between them. The complete variable domain, with remaining parts taken from reference TRBV27 and TRBJ1-4, reads EAQVTQNPRYLITVTGKKLTVTCSQNMNHEYMSWYRQDPGLGLRQIYYSMNVEVTDKGDVPEGYKVSRKEKRNFPLILESPSPNQTSLYFCASSRRYNEKLFFGSGTQLSVL.